This record concerns one T cell receptor beta chain sequence. Its antigen is still unknown. In TCRdb, the 5' RACE reads were re-called with MiXCR into one record per CDR3 protein. Of roughly 320,000 distinct CDR3 sequences in the sample, around 11% were seen once. The source of the sample is a study of T cells after yellow fever vaccination. Study findings and constraints: The study re-detected most primary-vaccination clones after the booster (96% CD4, around 89% CD8). Across the CD4 and CD8 compartments, a small share of clonotypes was present in both.

The specimen was CD4+ T cells sorted from PBMCs, collected 45 days after the yellow fever booster vaccination. The receptor's source is a man between 18 and 29 years old who received the YFV17D yellow fever vaccine.

The CDR3 sequence is CASVRDRGTEAFF. CDR3 in DNA: TGTGCCAGCGTGAGGGACAGGGGCACTGAAGCTTTCTTT. The V call is TRBV6-5, the J call TRBJ1-1; the match to TRBD1 covers 10 bases. The CDR3 consists of 13 residues. From germline, CDR1 is MNHEY and CDR2 SVGAGI. V lost 8 bases, J lost 4 bases, and 4 bases stayed unmatched.